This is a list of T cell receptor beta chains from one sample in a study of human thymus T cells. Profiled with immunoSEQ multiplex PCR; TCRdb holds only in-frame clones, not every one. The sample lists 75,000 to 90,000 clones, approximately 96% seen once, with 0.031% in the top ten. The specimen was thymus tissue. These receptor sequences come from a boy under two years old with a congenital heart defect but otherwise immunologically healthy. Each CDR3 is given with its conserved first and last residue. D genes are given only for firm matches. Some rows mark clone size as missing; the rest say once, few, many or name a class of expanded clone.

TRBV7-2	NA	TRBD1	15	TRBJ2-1	TGTGCCAGCAGCTTAGCCGGGACAGACAAGAATGAGCAGTTCTTC	CASSLAGTDKNEQFF
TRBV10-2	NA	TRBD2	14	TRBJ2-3	TGCGCCAGCGTATCCAGCGGGAGGGGAGATACGCAGTATTTT	CASVSSGRGDTQYF
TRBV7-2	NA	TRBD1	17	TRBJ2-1	TGTGCCAGCAGCTTATCCTCAGGGACAGGCTCCTACAATGAGCAGTTCTTC	CASSLSSGTGSYNEQFF
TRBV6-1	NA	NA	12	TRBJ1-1	TGTGCCAGCAGTGTTCCGGGTACTGAAGCTTTCTTT	CASSVPGTEAFF
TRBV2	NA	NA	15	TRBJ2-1	TGTGCCAGCAGTGATCGGCGGGCTTCCTACAATGAGCAGTTCTTC	CASSDRRASYNEQFF
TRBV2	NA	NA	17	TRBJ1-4	TGTGCCAGCAGTGGTAGGGGTGTGACTGCAACTAATGAAAAACTGTTTTTT	CASSGRGVTATNEKLFF
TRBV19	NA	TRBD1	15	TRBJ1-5	TGTGCCAGTAGTATAGCTGACAGGGGCAATCAGCCCCAGCATTTT	CASSIADRGNQPQHF
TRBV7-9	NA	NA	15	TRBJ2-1	TGTGCCAGCAGCCCAGGGGGGGCCCATGGCAATGAGCAGTTCTTC	CASSPGGAHGNEQFF
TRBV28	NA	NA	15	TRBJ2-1	TGTGCCAGCAAGTTTACCATCCGCTCCTACAATGAGCAGTTCTTC	CASKFTIRSYNEQFF
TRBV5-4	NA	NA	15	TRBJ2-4	TGTGCCAGCAGCTTCCGCGGGGCGGAGGGAAACATTCAGTACTTC	CASSFRGAEGNIQYF
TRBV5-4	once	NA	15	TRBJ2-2	TGTGCCAGCAGCCCAACGTACAAGGGGATCGGGGAGCTGTTTTTT	CASSPTYKGIGELFF
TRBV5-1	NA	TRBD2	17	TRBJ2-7	TGCGCCAGCAGCCGCACTAGCGGGAGCGCCAGCTCCTACGAGCAGTACTTC	CASSRTSGSASSYEQYF
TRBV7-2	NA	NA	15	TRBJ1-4	TGTGCCAGCAGCTTAGCGCGAGGGTGGGGGGAAAAACTGTTTTTT	CASSLARGWGEKLFF
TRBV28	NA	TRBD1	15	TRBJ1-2	TGTGCCAGCACCCCCCAAAGGGACAGGGGCTATGGCTACACCTTC	CASTPQRDRGYGYTF
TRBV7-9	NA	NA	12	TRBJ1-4	TGTGCCAGCAGCAGCCGGTGGGAAAAACTGTTTTTT	CASSSRWEKLFF
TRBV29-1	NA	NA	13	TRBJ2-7	TGCAGCGTTGAAGTCGAGGGGCGCTACGAGCAGTACTTC	CSVEVEGRYEQYF
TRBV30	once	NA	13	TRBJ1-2	TGTGCCTGGAGTGCTCACGGGCGGGATGGCTACACCTTC	CAWSAHGRDGYTF
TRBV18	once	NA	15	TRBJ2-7	TGTGCCAGCTCACCCAGGACTCGAAGTGGCTACGAGCAGTACTTC	CASSPRTRSGYEQYF
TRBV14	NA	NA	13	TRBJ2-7	TGTGCCAGCAGCCCTTACGGCACCTACGAGCAGTACTTC	CASSPYGTYEQYF
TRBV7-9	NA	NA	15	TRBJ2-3	TGTGCCAGCAGGCTACAGGGCCAGGTGGGAGATACGCAGTATTTT	CASRLQGQVGDTQYF
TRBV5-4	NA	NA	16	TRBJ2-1	TGTGCCAGCAGCCCTTTTTCACCCTCCGGGGCAGATGAGCAGTTCTTC	CASSPFSPSGADEQFF
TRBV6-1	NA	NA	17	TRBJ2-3	TGTGCCAGCAGTGAAAGGCCTCAGGGGCATGGCACAGATACGCAGTATTTT	CASSERPQGHGTDTQYF
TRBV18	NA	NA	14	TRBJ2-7	TGTGCCAGCTCACCGGCCAGGGGAAACTACGAGCAGTACTTC	CASSPARGNYEQYF
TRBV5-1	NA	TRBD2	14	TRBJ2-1	TGCGCCAGCAGCGGGGGACTAGCAGGCTATGAGCAGTTCTTC	CASSGGLAGYEQFF
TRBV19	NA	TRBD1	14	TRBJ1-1	TGTGCCAGTACCGACAGGGGGCGCATAGATGAAGCTTTCTTT	CASTDRGRIDEAFF
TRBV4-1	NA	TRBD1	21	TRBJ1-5	TGCGCCAGCAGCCAAGATCTCTGGCCGGGACAGAGACCAGGGGGCAATCAGCCCCAGCATTTT	CASSQDLWPGQRPGGNQPQHF
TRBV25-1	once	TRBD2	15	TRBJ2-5	TGTGCCAGCAGTGGCCTACGGCGGGAGCAAGAGACCCAGTACTTC	CASSGLRREQETQYF
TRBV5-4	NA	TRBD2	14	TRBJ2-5	TGTGCCAGCAGTAGCGGGAGGGCCCGGGAGACCCAGTACTTC	CASSSGRARETQYF
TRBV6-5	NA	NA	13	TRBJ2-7	TGTGCCAGCAGTTACCCCCCTTTCAACGAGCAGTACTTC	CASSYPPFNEQYF
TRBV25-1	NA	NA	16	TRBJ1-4	TGTGCCAGCAGTGATCCGATGGGGGACGAAAATGAAAAACTGTTTTTT	CASSDPMGDENEKLFF
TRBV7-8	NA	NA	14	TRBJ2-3	TGTGCCAGCAGCTTAGGGAGCAGGCCAGATACGCAGTATTTT	CASSLGSRPDTQYF
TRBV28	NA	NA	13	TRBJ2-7	TGTGCCAGCATGGGGTGCCCCTCCTACGAGCAGTACTTC	CASMGCPSYEQYF
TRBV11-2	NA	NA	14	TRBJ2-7	TGTGCCAGCAGCTTAGGTGGGGGGACTTACGAGCAGTACTTC	CASSLGGGTYEQYF
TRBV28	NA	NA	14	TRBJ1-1	TGTGCCAGCAGTTTATCGGGGGGGAACACTGAAGCTTTCTTT	CASSLSGGNTEAFF
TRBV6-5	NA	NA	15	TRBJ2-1	TGTGCCAGCATACCTGAGCGTTACTCCTACAATGAGCAGTTCTTC	CASIPERYSYNEQFF
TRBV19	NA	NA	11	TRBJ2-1	TGTGCCAGTAGTATAGCGGGTGAGCAGTTCTTC	CASSIAGEQFF
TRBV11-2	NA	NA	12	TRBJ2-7	TGTGCCAGCAGCCGCGAGTCCTACGAGCAGTACTTC	CASSRESYEQYF
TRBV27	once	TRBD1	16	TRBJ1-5	TGTGCCAGCAGTGCTATGGGGGGACAGGGCAATCAGCCCCAGCATTTT	CASSAMGGQGNQPQHF
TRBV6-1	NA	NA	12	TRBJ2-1	TGTGCCAGCAGTGAAAGGGGGAATGAGCAGTTCTTC	CASSERGNEQFF
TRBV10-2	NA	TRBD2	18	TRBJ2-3	TGCGCCAGCAGTGAGTTGGGGACTAGCGGGTTCAGCACAGATACGCAGTATTTT	CASSELGTSGFSTDTQYF
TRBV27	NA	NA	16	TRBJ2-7	TGTGCCAGCAGCCTCGAAGTTAGCGAGCCCTCCTACGAGCAGTACTTC	CASSLEVSEPSYEQYF
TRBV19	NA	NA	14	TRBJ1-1	TGTGCCAGTAGGGGGGGACACGTAAACACTGAAGCTTTCTTT	CASRGGHVNTEAFF
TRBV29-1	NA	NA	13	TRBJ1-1	TGCAGCGTTCCAGGGGCCGCGAACACTGAAGCTTTCTTT	CSVPGAANTEAFF
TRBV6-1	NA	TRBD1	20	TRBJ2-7	TGTGCCAGCAGTGAAGCCGGAAGCTTCTGTGAACAGGGGAGATCCTACGAGCAGTACTTC	CASSEAGSFCEQGRSYEQYF
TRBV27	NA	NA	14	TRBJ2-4	TGTGCCAGCAGTCAGGGAGGGGGGGGAGACATTCAGTACTTC	CASSQGGGGDIQYF
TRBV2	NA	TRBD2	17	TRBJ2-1	TGTGCCAGCAGTGCTCGACTAGCGGGAGATGGCGACAATGAGCAGTTCTTC	CASSARLAGDGDNEQFF
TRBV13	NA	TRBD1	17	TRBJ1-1	TGTGCCAGCAGTCATAGACAGGGGGATAGGTTGAGGACTGAAGCTTTCTTT	CASSHRQGDRLRTEAFF
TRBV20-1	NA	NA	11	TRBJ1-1	TGCAGTGCTAGAGAGTGGACAGAAGCTTTCTTT	CSAREWTEAFF